The clone carrying this TCR beta chain showed up just a few times. Its antigen remains unidentified. This entry comes from a study of CD8 T cells in ankylosing spondylitis. Study-wide findings and caveats: Earlier studies detected some motif variants in reactive arthritis synovial fluid and blood. As reported, disease-linked clones showed significant enrichment in matched ankylosing spondylitis synovial fluid. Typical of ankylosing spondylitis blood, it appeared, was a TCR beta motif of roughly eight highly homologous variants.

With molecular barcodes, quantitative 5'-RACE was used to make the TCR beta libraries. Using its own MiXCR run on the 5' RACE reads, TCRdb lists one record per CDR3 protein. This table has a few hundred thousand distinct CDR3 sequences, approximately 17% appearing once. The CDR3 has 15 amino acids. V shed 6 bases and J 4 bases; nucleotides not matched to a gene: 9. CDR1 is DFQATT, CDR2 SNEGSKA, per germline (reference sequence). The V gene is TRBV20-1, the J gene TRBJ2-1; 10 bases fit TRBD2. The specimen was blood, either unsorted or a sorted T cell fraction (not recorded which). The clonotype was recovered from a male donor with ankylosing spondylitis. The CDR3 DNA reads as TGCAGTGCCCCACTAGCGGGGATAGATTACAATGAGCAGTTCTTC. Amino acid sequence: CSAPLAGIDYNEQFF.